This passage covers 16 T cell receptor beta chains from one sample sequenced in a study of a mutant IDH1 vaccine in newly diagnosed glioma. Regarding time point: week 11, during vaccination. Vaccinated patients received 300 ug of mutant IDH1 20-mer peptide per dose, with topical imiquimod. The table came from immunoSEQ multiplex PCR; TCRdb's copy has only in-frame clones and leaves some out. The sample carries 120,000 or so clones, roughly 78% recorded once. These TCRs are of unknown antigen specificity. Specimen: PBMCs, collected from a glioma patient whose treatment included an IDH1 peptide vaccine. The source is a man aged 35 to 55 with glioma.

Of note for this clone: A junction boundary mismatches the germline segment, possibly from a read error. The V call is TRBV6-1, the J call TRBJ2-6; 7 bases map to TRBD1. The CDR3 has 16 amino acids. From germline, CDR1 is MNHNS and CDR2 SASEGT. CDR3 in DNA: TGTGCCAGCAGGGAAGACAGGGCAGCTGGGGCCAACGTCCTGACTTTC. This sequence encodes CASREDRAAGANVLTF.

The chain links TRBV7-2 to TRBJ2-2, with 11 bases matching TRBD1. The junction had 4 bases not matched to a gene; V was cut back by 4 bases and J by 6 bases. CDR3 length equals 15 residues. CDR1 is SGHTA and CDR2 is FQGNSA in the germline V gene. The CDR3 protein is CASSSPGQGAGELFF. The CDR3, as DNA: TGTGCCAGCAGCTCTCCGGGACAGGGGGCCGGGGAGCTGTTTTTT.

CDR3 amino acids: CASSYLDRTPNYGYTF. The CDR3 bases are TGTGCCAGCAGTTACTTGGACAGAACCCCGAACTATGGCTACACCTTC. The rearrangement uses TRBV6-5 and TRBJ1-2, with a tentative D call TRBD1 (6 bases). Trimming left V 1 base short and J 2 bases short, with 14 bases between. The CDR3 length is 16 residues. The germline V gene encodes CDR1 MNHEY and CDR2 SVGAGI.

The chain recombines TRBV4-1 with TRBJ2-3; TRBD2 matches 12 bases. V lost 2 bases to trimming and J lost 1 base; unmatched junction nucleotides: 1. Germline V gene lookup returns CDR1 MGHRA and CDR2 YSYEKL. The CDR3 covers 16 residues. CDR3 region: CASSQPSGGGTDTQYF. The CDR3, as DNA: TGCGCCAGCAGCCAACCTAGCGGGGGGGGCACAGATACGCAGTATTTT.

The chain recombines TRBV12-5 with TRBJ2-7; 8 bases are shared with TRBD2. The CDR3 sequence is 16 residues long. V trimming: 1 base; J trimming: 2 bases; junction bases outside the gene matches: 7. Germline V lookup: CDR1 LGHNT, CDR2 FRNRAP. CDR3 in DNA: TGTGCTAGTGGTTTGGCACCGGGGGGGGCCACCTACGAGCAGTACTTC. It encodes CASGLAPGGATYEQYF.

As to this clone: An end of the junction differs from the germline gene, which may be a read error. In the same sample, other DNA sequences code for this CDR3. CDR3 loop: CASSLGQNTEAFF. The CDR3, as DNA: TGTGCTAGCAGCCTAGGACAGAACACTGAAGCTTTCTTT. This chain uses TRBV7-7 with TRBJ1-1; D is perhaps TRBD1 (5 bases). CDR3 size: 13 residues. CDR1 and CDR2 from the germline V gene are SSHAT and FNYEAQ (reference sequence).

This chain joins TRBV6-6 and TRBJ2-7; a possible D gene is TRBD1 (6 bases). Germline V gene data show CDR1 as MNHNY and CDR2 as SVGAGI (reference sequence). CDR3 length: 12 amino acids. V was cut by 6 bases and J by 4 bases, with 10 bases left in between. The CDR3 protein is CASSPTGYEQYF. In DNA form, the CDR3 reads TGTGCCAGCAGCCCAACAGGGTACGAGCAGTACTTC.

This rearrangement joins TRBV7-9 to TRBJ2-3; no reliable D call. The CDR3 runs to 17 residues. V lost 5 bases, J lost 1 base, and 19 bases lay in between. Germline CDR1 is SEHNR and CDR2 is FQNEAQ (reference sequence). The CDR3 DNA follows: TGTGCCAGCAGCAAGGCCCGAAGAGAAAGGGGCACAGATACGCAGTATTTT. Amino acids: CASSKARRERGTDTQYF.

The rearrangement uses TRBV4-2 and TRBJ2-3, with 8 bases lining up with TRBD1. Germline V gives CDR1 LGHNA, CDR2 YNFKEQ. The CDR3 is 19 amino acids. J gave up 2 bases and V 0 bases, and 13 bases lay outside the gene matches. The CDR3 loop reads CASSQDRGSGGLPTDTQYF. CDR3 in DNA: TGTGCCAGCAGCCAAGACCGGGGGTCAGGGGGCCTCCCCACAGATACGCAGTATTTT.

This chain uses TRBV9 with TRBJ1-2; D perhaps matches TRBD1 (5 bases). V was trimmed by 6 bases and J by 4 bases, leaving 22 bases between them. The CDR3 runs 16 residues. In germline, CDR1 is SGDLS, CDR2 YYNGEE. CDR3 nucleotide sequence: TGTGCCAGCACCCAAATAGACAGACTCCACCTCTATGGCTACACCTTC. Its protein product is CASTQIDRLHLYGYTF.

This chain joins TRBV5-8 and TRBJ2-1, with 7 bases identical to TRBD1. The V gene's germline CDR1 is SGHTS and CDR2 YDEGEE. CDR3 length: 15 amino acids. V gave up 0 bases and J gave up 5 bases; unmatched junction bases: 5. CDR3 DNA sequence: TGTGCCAGCAGCTTGGGAGTGACAGGGCACAATGAGCAGTTCTTC. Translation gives CASSLGVTGHNEQFF. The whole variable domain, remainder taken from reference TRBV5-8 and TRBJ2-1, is EAGVTQSPTHLIKTRGQQATLRCSPISGHTSVYWYQQALGLGLQFLLWYDEGEERNRGNFPPRFSGRQFPNYSSELNVNALELEDSALYLCASSLGVTGHNEQFFGPGTRLTVL.

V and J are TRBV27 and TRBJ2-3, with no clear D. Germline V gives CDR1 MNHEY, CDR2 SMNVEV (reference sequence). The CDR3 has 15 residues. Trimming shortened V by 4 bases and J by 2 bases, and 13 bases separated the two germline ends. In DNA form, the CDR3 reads TGTGCCAGCAGTTACACTCAGGATTCCACAGATACGCAGTATTTT. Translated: CASSYTQDSTDTQYF.

The CDR3 protein is CASARSGGGTDTQYF. In DNA form, the CDR3 reads TGTGCCAGCGCCCGGAGCGGGGGGGGGACAGATACGCAGTATTTT. This chain joins TRBV27 and TRBJ2-3; 10 nucleotides match TRBD2. The trim removed 8 bases at V and 3 bases at J, leaving 8 bases unmatched. The CDR3 consists of 15 residues. CDR1 and CDR2 from the germline V gene are MNHEY and SMNVEV (reference sequence).

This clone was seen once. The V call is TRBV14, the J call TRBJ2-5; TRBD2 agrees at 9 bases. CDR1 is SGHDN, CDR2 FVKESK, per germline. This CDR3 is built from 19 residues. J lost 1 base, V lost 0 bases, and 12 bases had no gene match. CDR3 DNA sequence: TGTGCCAGCAGCCAAGATCCTTTTTCCGCGGGAGGGCTCCAAGAGACCCAGTACTTC. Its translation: CASSQDPFSAGGLQETQYF.

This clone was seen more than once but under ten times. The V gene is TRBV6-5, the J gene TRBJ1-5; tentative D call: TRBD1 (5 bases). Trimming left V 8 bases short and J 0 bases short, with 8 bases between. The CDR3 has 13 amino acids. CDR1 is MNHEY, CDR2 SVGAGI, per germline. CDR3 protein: CASGQYSNQPQHF. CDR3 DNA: TGTGCCAGCGGACAATATAGCAATCAGCCCCAGCATTTT.

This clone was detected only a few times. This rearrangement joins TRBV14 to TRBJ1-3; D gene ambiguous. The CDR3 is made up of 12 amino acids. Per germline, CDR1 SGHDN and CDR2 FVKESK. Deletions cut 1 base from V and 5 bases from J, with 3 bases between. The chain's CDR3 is CASSQGRNTIYF. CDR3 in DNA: TGTGCCAGCAGCCAAGGAAGAAACACCATATATTTT.